In its sample, the clone carrying this T cell receptor beta chain was seen a few times. Every bit of the isolated RNA underwent reverse transcription, so sequencing read expressed TCRB transcripts. The protocol was immunoSEQ multiplex PCR, while the TCRdb copy is restricted to in-frame clones and leaves out a portion. The sample gives approximately 380,000 clones, more than 13% of which show up once; roughly 0.019% is in the top ten. The data were taken from a study of beta chain features in type 1 diabetes. Overall study context: Patient and healthy donor groups were alike in age, gender and cell yields.

Donors underwent one heparinised blood draw, 95 to 150 mL on average. Based on CD45RO/CCR7/CD25/CD127/CD95/CD27, CD4+ regulatory, stem cell-like memory, naive and central memory cells were sorted. Post-sort purity exceeded 95% for all sorted populations. The TCR originated in a woman younger than 35 in good health. Sequencing was performed on naive CD4+ T cells from blood.

CDR3 residues: CASSPTSVTDTQYF. The CDR3 nucleotides read TGTGCCAGCTCACCCACTAGCGTCACAGATACGCAGTATTTT. The rearrangement uses TRBV18 and TRBJ2-3; 7 nucleotides line up with TRBD2. Trimming at V came to 3 bases and at J to 2 bases, leaving 2 bases not matched to a gene. The CDR3 contains 14 residues. Per the germline V gene, CDR1 is KGHSH and CDR2 is LQKENI.